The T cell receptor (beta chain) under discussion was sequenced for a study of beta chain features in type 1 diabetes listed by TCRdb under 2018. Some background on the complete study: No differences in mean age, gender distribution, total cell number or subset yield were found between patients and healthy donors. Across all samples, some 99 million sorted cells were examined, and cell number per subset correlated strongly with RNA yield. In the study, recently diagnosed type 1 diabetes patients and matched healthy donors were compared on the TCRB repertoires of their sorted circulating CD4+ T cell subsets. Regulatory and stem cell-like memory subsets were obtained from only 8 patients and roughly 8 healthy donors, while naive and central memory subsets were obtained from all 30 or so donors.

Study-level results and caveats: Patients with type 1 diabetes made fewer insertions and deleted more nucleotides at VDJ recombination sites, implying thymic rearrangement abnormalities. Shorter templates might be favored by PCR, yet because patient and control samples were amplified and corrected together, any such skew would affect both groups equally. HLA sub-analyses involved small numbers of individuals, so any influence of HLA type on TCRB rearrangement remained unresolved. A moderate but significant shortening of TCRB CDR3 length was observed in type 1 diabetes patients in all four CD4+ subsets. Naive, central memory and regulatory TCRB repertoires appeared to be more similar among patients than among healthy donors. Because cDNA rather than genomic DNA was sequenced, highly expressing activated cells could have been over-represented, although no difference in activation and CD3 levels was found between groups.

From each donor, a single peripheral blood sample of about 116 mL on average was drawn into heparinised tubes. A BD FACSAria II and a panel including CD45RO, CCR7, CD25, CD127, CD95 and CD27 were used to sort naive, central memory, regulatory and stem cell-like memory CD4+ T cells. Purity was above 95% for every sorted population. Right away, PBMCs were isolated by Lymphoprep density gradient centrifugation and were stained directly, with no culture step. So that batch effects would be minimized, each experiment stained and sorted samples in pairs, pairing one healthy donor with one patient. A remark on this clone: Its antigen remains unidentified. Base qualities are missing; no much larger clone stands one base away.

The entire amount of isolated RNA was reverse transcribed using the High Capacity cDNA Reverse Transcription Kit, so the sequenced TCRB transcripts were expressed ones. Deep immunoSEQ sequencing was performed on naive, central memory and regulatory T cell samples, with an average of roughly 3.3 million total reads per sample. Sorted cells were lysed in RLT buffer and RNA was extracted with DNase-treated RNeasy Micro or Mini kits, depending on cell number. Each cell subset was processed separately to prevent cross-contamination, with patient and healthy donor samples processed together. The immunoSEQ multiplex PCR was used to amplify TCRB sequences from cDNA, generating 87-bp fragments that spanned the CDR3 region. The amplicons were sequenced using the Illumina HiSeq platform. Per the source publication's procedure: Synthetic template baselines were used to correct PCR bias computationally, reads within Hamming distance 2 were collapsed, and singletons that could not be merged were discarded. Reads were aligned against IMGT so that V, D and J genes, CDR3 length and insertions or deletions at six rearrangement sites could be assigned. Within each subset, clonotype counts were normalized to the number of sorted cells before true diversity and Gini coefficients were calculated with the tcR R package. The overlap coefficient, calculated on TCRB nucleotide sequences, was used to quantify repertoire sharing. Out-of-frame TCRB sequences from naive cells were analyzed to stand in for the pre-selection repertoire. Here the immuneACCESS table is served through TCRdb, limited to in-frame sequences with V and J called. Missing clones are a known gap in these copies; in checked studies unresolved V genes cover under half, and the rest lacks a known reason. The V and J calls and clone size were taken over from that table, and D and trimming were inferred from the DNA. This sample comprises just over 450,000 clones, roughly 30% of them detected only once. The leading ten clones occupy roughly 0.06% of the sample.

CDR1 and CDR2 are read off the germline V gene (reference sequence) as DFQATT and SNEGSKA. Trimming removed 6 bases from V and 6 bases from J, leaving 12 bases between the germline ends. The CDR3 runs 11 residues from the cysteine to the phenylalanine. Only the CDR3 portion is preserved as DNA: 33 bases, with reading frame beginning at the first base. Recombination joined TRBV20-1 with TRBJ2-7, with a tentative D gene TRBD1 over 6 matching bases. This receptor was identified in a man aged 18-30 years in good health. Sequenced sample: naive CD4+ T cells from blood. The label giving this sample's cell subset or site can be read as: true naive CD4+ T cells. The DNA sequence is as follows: TGCAGTGCCCCCAGGGGCGGCGAGCAGTACTTC. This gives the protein CSAPRGGEQYF.